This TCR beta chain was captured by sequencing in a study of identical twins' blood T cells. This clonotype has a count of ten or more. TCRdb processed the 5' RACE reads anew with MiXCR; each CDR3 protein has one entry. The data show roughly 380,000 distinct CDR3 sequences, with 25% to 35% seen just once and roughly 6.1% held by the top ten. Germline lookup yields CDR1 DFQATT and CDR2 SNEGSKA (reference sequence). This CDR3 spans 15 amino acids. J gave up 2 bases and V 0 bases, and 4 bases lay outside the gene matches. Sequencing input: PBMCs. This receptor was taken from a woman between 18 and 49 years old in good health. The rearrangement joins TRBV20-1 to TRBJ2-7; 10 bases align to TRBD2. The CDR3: CSARDLLAGAYEQYF. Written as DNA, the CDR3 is TGCAGTGCTAGAGATCTCCTAGCGGGGGCCTACGAGCAGTACTTC.